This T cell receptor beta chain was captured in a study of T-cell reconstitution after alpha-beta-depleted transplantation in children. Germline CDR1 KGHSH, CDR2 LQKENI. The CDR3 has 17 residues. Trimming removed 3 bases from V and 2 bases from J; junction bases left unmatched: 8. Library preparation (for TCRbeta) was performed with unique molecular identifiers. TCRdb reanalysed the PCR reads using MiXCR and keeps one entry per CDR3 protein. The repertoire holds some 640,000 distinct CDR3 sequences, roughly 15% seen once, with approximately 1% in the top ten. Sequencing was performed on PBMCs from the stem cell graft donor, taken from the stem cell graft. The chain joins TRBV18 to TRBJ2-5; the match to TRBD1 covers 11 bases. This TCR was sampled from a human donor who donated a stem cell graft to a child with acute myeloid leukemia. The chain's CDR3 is CASSPYRDRGDQETQYF. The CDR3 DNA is TGTGCCAGCTCACCCTACCGGGACAGGGGGGATCAAGAGACCCAGTACTTC.